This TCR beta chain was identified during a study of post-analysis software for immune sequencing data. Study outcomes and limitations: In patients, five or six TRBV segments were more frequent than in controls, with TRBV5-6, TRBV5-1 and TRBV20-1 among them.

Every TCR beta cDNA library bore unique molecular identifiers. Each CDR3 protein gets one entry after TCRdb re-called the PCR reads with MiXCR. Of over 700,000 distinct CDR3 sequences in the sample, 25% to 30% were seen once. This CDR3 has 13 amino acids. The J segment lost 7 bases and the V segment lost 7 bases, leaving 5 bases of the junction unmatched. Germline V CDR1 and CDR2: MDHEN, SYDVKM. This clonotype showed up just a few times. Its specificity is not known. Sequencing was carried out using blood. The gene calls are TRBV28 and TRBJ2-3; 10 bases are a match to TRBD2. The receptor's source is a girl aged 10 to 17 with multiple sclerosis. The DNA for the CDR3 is TGTGCCAGCAAAGCGGGAGGGCTATATACGCAGTATTTT. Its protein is CASKAGGLYTQYF.